This is a list of T cell receptor beta chains from one sample in a study of identifying expanded T cells in peripheral blood. The table came from immunoSEQ multiplex PCR; TCRdb's copy has only in-frame clones and leaves some out. Among tens of thousands of clones listed, roughly 85% were seen once. Input material: blood. These receptors came from a person aged 18 to 70 in good health. Each CDR3 is given with its conserved first and last residue.

TRBV6-6	CASVGADTQYF
TRBV9	CASSAPETGDVEQYF
TRBV7-6	CASSLDSGTEAFF
TRBV10-3	CAANDRVNTEAFF
TRBV6-1	CATNRISNTGELFF
TRBV11-3	CASSLRSEQFF
TRBV18	CASSDQKGITGELFF
TRBV7-9	CASSPFVGNTEAFF
TRBV5-4	CASSRQGASEKLFF
TRBV6-5	CASSDGGGSQPQHF
TRBV6-1	CASRDRGSPNYGYTF
TRBV6-1	CASSEPLGGRGETQYF
TRBV19	CASSSGAYNSPLHF
TRBV7-2	CASSLSSSYNSPLHF
TRBV5-4	CASSSQGGRDNEQFF
TRBV28	CASRGQGVGQPQHF
TRBV5-6	CASSLRDRDYGYTF
TRBV6-6	CASSYLGQGAGELFF
TRBV29-1	CSVEGGGAYNEQFF
TRBV6-5	CASGKRISYNEQFF
TRBV10-3	CAIQRGRGDTQYF
TRBV6-5	CASSYSGTPPYNEQFF